The 26 T cell receptor beta chains in this list originate from one sample, sequenced in a study of blood T cells in healthy people across ages (dated by TCRdb to 2014 to 2015). The library was generated by 5' RACE. Sequenced on an Illumina HiSeq 2500. The second PCR ran for about 6 to 12 cycles and used a J-beta primer mix along with a sample-barcoded 5' primer. The public reads were quality trimmed at Q25 with fastp and then assembled into clones with MiXCR by TCRdb, keeping productive beta chains. Each entry merges the rows of one CDR3 protein and shows their most common DNA and genes. This sample lists about 800,000 distinct CDR3 sequences; roughly 25% were detected once. The top ten clonotypes cover 3% to 4.5% of the sample. This sample also appeared in a second study, on T cells of mothers and their children.

The sequenced sample consisted of blood. Receptors originate from a boy aged 5 to 17 in good health.

The table lists this clonotype with a few counts. V and J are TRBV20-1 and TRBJ2-1; D gene unclear. With the DNA end fitting TRBJ2-7 better, the J assignment may be wrong. Germline V gives CDR1 DFQATT, CDR2 SNEGSKA (reference sequence). The CDR3 has 14 amino acids. Written as DNA, the CDR3 is TGCAGTGCTAGGGGCCCAGCCCCACCCTACGAGCAGTACTTC. Translated, it gives CSARGPAPPYEQYF.

This clonotype came up a few times. V usage is TRBV2 and J usage is TRBJ2-3; TRBD2 aligns across 8 bases. The J segment lost 14 bases and the V segment lost 9 bases, leaving 10 bases of the junction unmatched. The length of the CDR3 is 11 residues. CDR1 is SNHLY, CDR2 FYNNEI, per germline. The CDR3 nucleotides are TGTGCCAGTACGGGACTAGTTGGCCGGTATTTT. Translated, it gives CASTGLVGRYF. The full variable domain, its missing parts supplied by reference TRBV2 and TRBJ2-3, is EPEVTQTPSHQVTQMGQEVILRCVPISNHLYFYWYRQILGQKVEFLVSFYNNEISEKSEIFDDQFSVERPDGSNFTLKIRSTKLEDSAMYFCASTGLVGRYFGPGTRLTVL.

The chain carries TRBV18 and TRBJ2-1, with a tentative D call TRBD2 (6 bases). Deletions cut 8 bases from V and 4 bases from J, with 9 bases between. This CDR3 has 12 residues. The germline gives CDR1 KGHSH, CDR2 LQKENI. CDR3 coding DNA: TGTGCCAGCGCAGGAGGGTACAATGAGCAGTTCTTC. Translating it yields CASAGGYNEQFF.

The chain recombines TRBV4-3 with TRBJ2-1; no clear D. The CDR3 is 14 amino acids. CDR1 and CDR2 (germline): LGHNA, YSLEER. V was clipped by 2 bases and J by 7 bases, with 12 bases between them. The CDR3 nucleotides are TGCGCCAGCAGCCAATTTACCGAGTGGAATGAGCAGTTCTTC. Translating it yields CASSQFTEWNEQFF.

This clonotype was found a few times. This chain uses TRBV7-9 with TRBJ2-7, with 11 bases aligning to TRBD1. Germline V gene sequence: CDR1 SEHNR, CDR2 FQNEAQ (reference sequence). Unmatched junction bases numbered 7, after V lost 4 bases and J lost 5 bases. The CDR3 is 15 amino acids. The CDR3 loop reads CASSYPGQGGDEQYF. CDR3 bases: TGTGCCAGCAGCTACCCGGGACAGGGGGGTGACGAGCAGTACTTC.

This clonotype was recorded a few times. J is TRBJ2-1 and V is TRBV10-3, with D possibly TRBD1 on 6 matching bases. With 7 bases removed from V and 9 bases from J, the gap between germline ends came to 16 bases. CDR3 length: 13 residues. CDR1 is ENHRY and CDR2 is SYGVKD in the germline V gene. The DNA of the CDR3 is TGTGCCATCACTCACAGGGAACAGGTTGAGCAGTTCTTC. Translated, it gives CAITHREQVEQFF.

The rearrangement joins TRBV6-4 to TRBJ2-3, with TRBD2 matching over 10 bases. V dropped 3 bases and J dropped 5; count of bases not matched to a gene: 5. CDR3 length: 15 amino acids. CDR1 MRHNA and CDR2 SNTAGT come from the germline V gene. The CDR3 region is CASSEASGGGDTQYF. The CDR3 DNA reads as TGTGCCAGCAGTGAGGCTAGCGGGGGAGGAGATACGCAGTATTTT.

This clonotype was seen more than once but under ten times. V and J are TRBV6-1 and TRBJ2-5; D not resolved. CDR3 length equals 14 residues. CDR1 is MNHNS and CDR2 is SASEGT in the germline V gene. The V gene lost 0 bases and the J gene lost 5 bases, with 10 bases spanning the gap. The CDR3, as DNA: TGTGCCAGCAGTGAAGCAAAGTCCGGGGAGACCCAGTACTTC. Its translation is CASSEAKSGETQYF.

There are a few counts of this clonotype. The rearrangement joins TRBV20-1 to TRBJ1-4; tentative D call: TRBD1 (5 bases). V lost 6 bases to trimming and J lost 4 bases, with 21 bases between them. This CDR3 is 16 amino acids long. Germline V CDR1 and CDR2: DFQATT, SNEGSKA (reference sequence). The CDR3 sequence is CSARSTYRRDNEKLFF. Here the CDR3 DNA reads TGCAGTGCCAGATCCACATACAGGCGGGATAATGAAAAACTGTTTTTT.

The rearrangement links TRBV5-1 to TRBJ2-3, with TRBD2 identical over 11 bases. The CDR3 runs 14 residues. V shed 5 bases and J 5 bases; nucleotides not matched to a gene: 4. Germline CDR1 SGHRS, CDR2 YFSETQ. Here the CDR3 reads CASRPTSGVDTQYF. The CDR3 DNA sequence: TGCGCCAGCAGACCGACTAGCGGGGTAGATACGCAGTATTTT.

The V call is TRBV5-1, the J call TRBJ2-7; D is tentatively TRBD1 or TRBD2 (7 bases each). Germline V gives CDR1 SGHRS, CDR2 YFSETQ. The CDR3 has 17 amino acids. The V gene lost 4 bases and the J gene lost 0 bases, with 20 bases spanning the gap. The CDR3 DNA reads TGCGCCAGCAGCCTAGGGCCAGGGGGGGGCTACTCCTACGAGCAGTACTTC. Its protein is CASSLGPGGGYSYEQYF.

The V call is TRBV4-3, the J call TRBJ2-7; 12 bases line up with TRBD2. The germline V gene has CDR1 LGHNA and CDR2 YSLEER. V shed 0 bases, J shed 3 bases, and the junction held 6 bases outside the gene matches. The CDR3 runs 17 residues. The CDR3 region has the DNA TGCGCCAGCAGCCAAGAACCCGGACTAGCGGGACACTACGAGCAGTACTTC. The encoded protein is CASSQEPGLAGHYEQYF.

This clonotype has just a few counts. The chain joins TRBV6-6 to TRBJ1-1; D remains ambiguous. Trimming cost V 6 bases and J 1 base, with 21 bases left between them. This CDR3 region has 17 residues. Germline V gene lookup returns CDR1 MNHNY and CDR2 SVGAGI (reference sequence). The CDR3 sequence: CASRHGRERPQNTEAFF. The CDR3 bases are TGTGCCAGCAGACACGGACGCGAACGACCTCAGAACACTGAAGCTTTCTTT.

CDR3 nucleotides: TGTGCCAGCAGCGCGGACAGGGTAGAGGGCTACACCTTC. This sequence encodes CASSADRVEGYTF. V and J are TRBV12-3 or TRBV12-4 and TRBJ1-2; the match to TRBD1 covers 8 bases. CDR3 length: 13 residues. The trim removed 6 bases at V and 8 bases at J, leaving 8 bases unmatched.

The chain's CDR3 is CSARDEPRLVNSPLHF. CDR3 sequence (DNA): TGCAGTGCTAGAGACGAGCCCAGGCTCGTAAATTCACCCCTCCACTTT. The chain uses TRBV20-1 and TRBJ1-6, with D unclear. The CDR3 totals 16 residues. Looked up from germline, CDR1 is DFQATT and CDR2 is SNEGSKA (reference sequence). V lost 0 bases and J lost 7, with 16 bases in between.

The chain has TRBV14 and TRBJ1-2; no clear D gene. CDR1 SGHDN and CDR2 FVKESK come from the germline V gene. This CDR3 is built from 15 residues. V was trimmed by 4 bases and J by 5 bases, leaving 17 bases between them. The chain's CDR3 is CASSPADGFTYGYTF. CDR3 bases: TGTGCCAGCAGCCCCGCAGACGGGTTCACTTATGGCTACACCTTC.

This chain connects TRBV6-5 to TRBJ1-2; TRBD1 is a possible D gene (6 bases). Trimming stripped 1 base from V and 8 bases from J, with 20 bases between. Germline CDR1 is MNHEY and CDR2 is SVGAGI. CDR3 length: 16 amino acids. CDR3 in amino acids: CASSYLAGGSVYGYTF. The CDR3 DNA follows: TGTGCCAGCAGTTACTTAGCCGGGGGCAGTGTCTACGGCTACACCTTC.

This clonotype showed up just a few times. The genes are TRBV4-1 and TRBJ2-7; the match to TRBD2 covers 7 bases. Trimming cost V 0 bases and J 2 bases; bases outside gene matches: 7. This CDR3 spans 16 amino acids. CDR1 is MGHRA and CDR2 is YSYEKL in the germline V gene. CDR3 nucleotide sequence: TGCGCCAGCAGCCAAGATAGGCGGGAGAGGGCCTACGAGCAGTACTTC. This encodes CASSQDRRERAYEQYF.

The chain carries TRBV7-2 and TRBJ2-5; 7 bases are a match to TRBD1. The V and J ends lost 5 bases and 5 bases, in that order; junction bases with no gene match: 11. The germline gives CDR1 SGHTA, CDR2 FQGNSA. This CDR3 comprises 15 residues. In DNA, the CDR3 is TGTGCCAGCAGCCTGCGGATGGGACAGTCGGAGACCCAGTACTTC. Translation: CASSLRMGQSETQYF.

The J gene is TRBJ2-5, the V gene TRBV4-3, with D possibly TRBD1 on 6 matching bases. The J call is in doubt because the DNA end fits TRBJ2-1 better. The CDR3 is 14 amino acids. From germline, CDR1 is LGHNA and CDR2 YSLEER. The CDR3 sequence: CASRWTLGGNEQFF. In nucleotides, the CDR3 is TGCGCCAGCAGATGGACGCTAGGGGGCAATGAGCAGTTCTTC.

This clonotype was seen a few times. As DNA, the CDR3 is TGCAGCGCCACTAATGACGGGGGCGAGCAGTACTTC. Its translation: CSATNDGGEQYF. This sequence joins TRBV29-1 and TRBJ2-5; the D gene is possibly TRBD2 (6 bases). The J call could be wrong; TRBJ2-7 is a better fit for the DNA end. Germline V gives CDR1 SQVTM, CDR2 ANQGSEA. The CDR3 sequence is 12 residues long.

This clonotype was seen a few times. The chain's CDR3 is CASSLYVGRDRTNEQFF. The CDR3 nucleotides read TGTGCCAGCAGTTTATACGTAGGCCGGGACCGAACCAATGAGCAGTTCTTC. The gene calls are TRBV12-3 or TRBV12-4 and TRBJ2-1; D tentatively fits TRBD1 or TRBD2 (5 bases each). The CDR3 extends over 17 amino acids. Deletions cut 2 bases from V and 6 bases from J, with 20 bases between.

The chain uses TRBV27 and TRBJ2-4; possible D gene TRBD2, 5 bases. Trimming left V 8 bases short and J 0 bases short, with 17 bases between. The CDR3 sequence is 16 residues long. CDR1 and CDR2 from the germline V gene are MNHEY and SMNVEV (reference sequence). The CDR3 coding sequence is TGTGCCAGCGGACTCCGGAGTTCCTTAGCCAAAAACATTCAGTACTTC. It codes for CASGLRSSLAKNIQYF.

The rearrangement links TRBV19 to TRBJ2-3; D is uncertain. Germline lookup yields CDR1 LNHDA and CDR2 SQIVND (reference sequence). The CDR3 loop spans 15 amino acids. The V end lost 3 bases, the J end lost 1 base, and 11 bases lay between the germline ends. The chain's CDR3 is CASSILRFGTDTQYF. The CDR3 DNA reads TGTGCCAGTAGTATTTTGCGATTTGGCACAGATACGCAGTATTTT.

The chain is built from TRBV27 and TRBJ2-3, with TRBD1 matching over 9 bases. Germline loops: CDR1 MNHEY, CDR2 SMNVEV (reference sequence). This CDR3 comprises 15 residues. V dropped 6 bases and J dropped 3; count of bases not matched to a gene: 7. The CDR3 coding sequence is TGTGCCAGCAGCCCCCGGGACAGGGTAACAGATACGCAGTATTTT. Amino acids: CASSPRDRVTDTQYF.

This clonotype was counted only a few times. The chain employs TRBV5-1 and TRBJ2-7; weak D call: TRBD2 (5 bases). Trimming cost V 4 bases and J 1 base, with 12 bases left between them. Germline V lookup: CDR1 SGHRS, CDR2 YFSETQ. This CDR3 contains 14 residues. Written as DNA, the CDR3 is TGCGCCAGCAGCCAGGAGGTCTTATCCTACGAGCAGTACTTC. It codes for CASSQEVLSYEQYF.